The rows below give T cell receptor beta chains drawn from one sample of a study of blood T cell repertoires in COVID-19. Measured with immunoSEQ multiplex PCR; TCRdb has only the in-frame clones, and not every one. The sample has 140,000 to 150,000 clones; about 74% are singletons. Specimen: peripheral blood. All receptors come from a man aged 50 or older with acute or convalescent COVID-19. Both conserved end residues are part of each CDR3. D genes are given only for firm matches. Only some rows state a clone size, as once, few, many or a class for expanded clones.

d_gene	abundance	v_gene	j_gene	CDR3aa	CDR3nt
NA	few	TRBV7-9	TRBJ2-3	CASSLRRDTQYF	TGTGCCAGCAGCTTACGTCGGGATACGCAGTATTTT
TRBD2	NA	TRBV19	TRBJ2-3	CASSIAGTRDTQYF	TGTGCCAGTAGTATAGCTGGGACTAGAGATACGCAGTATTTT
NA	NA	TRBV5-4	TRBJ2-5	CASGAGPGQETQYF	TGTGCCAGCGGCGCTGGACCGGGGCAAGAGACCCAGTACTTC
TRBD1	NA	TRBV5-1	TRBJ1-1	CASSSRTGGGSEAFF	TGCGCCAGCAGCTCGCGAACAGGGGGCGGTTCTGAAGCTTTCTTT
TRBD1	NA	TRBV15	TRBJ1-4	CATSRDRGLTNEKLFF	TGTGCCACCAGCAGGGACAGGGGTTTAACTAATGAAAAACTGTTTTTT
NA	few	TRBV24-1	TRBJ1-1	CATSPGNTEAFF	TGTGCCACCTCCCCGGGGAACACTGAAGCTTTCTTT
NA	NA	TRBV6-1	TRBJ2-5	CASSEVSASLYETQYF	TGTGCCAGCAGTGAAGTCTCCGCCTCACTCTATGAGACCCAGTACTTC
TRBD1	NA	TRBV28	TRBJ1-2	CASTGGGLGYTF	TGTGCCAGCACAGGGGGCGGGCTAGGCTACACCTTC
NA	NA	TRBV4-1	TRBJ1-2	CASQPGGYTF	TGCGCCTCGCAACCGGGAGGCTACACCTTC
TRBD2	NA	TRBV7-2	TRBJ2-7	CASSFRAGGSEQYF	TGTGCCAGCAGCTTTCGGGCGGGGGGGAGCGAGCAGTACTTC
NA	NA	TRBV11-2	TRBJ1-6	CASSLASNSPLHF	TGTGCCAGCAGCTTAGCCAGTAATTCACCCCTCCACTTT
NA	NA	TRBV10-2	TRBJ2-2	CASSESIPGQHYTGELFF	TGCGCCAGCAGTGAGTCGATTCCAGGACAGCATTACACCGGGGAGCTGTTTTTT
NA	NA	TRBV29-1	TRBJ1-2	CSVEGTQYPRYGYTF	TGCAGCGTCGAGGGGACACAATACCCTCGGTATGGCTACACCTTC
TRBD2	NA	TRBV9	TRBJ2-3	CASSPQRGGGDTQYF	TGTGCCAGCAGCCCCCAGCGGGGGGGCGGTGATACGCAGTATTTT
NA	NA	TRBV6-6	TRBJ1-5	CASSPPGTGGSNQPQHF	TGTGCCAGCAGTCCCCCCGGGACCGGAGGGAGCAATCAGCCCCAGCATTTT
NA	NA	TRBV2	TRBJ1-5	CASRSYYSNQPQHF	TGTGCCAGCAGGAGTTATTATAGCAATCAGCCCCAGCATTTT
TRBD1	NA	TRBV29-1	TRBJ1-6	CSVRGQGYNSPLHF	TGCAGCGTGCGGGGACAGGGGTATAATTCACCCCTCCACTTT
TRBD2	NA	TRBV18	TRBJ2-3	CASSGTSGTDTQYF	TGTGCCAGCTCCGGGACTAGCGGCACAGATACGCAGTATTTT
NA	NA	TRBV10-1	TRBJ2-1	CASREGGEANEQFF	TGCGCCAGCAGGGAGGGGGGGGAGGCCAATGAGCAGTTCTTC
TRBD2	NA	TRBV9	TRBJ2-5	CASSVVIGEGETQYF	TGTGCCAGCAGCGTAGTTATAGGGGAGGGTGAGACCCAGTACTTC
NA	NA	TRBV18	TRBJ1-3	CASSPPGGNTIYF	TGTGCCAGCTCACCACCCGGGGGAAACACCATATATTTT
NA	NA	TRBV29-1	TRBJ1-1	CSVEPGDLRAFF	TGCAGCGTTGAACCAGGGGACCTGAGAGCTTTCTTT
NA	NA	TRBV21-1	TRBJ1-5	CASSSSGDSHNQPQHF	TGTGCCAGCAGCTCCTCCGGGGACAGTCATAATCAGCCCCAGCATTTT
NA	NA	TRBV24-1	TRBJ1-1	CATSEVEVNTEAFF	TGTGCCACCAGTGAGGTCGAGGTGAACACTGAAGCTTTCTTT
TRBD2	NA	TRBV3-1/TRBV3-2	TRBJ2-2	CASSQTAGGPNTGELFF	TGTGCCAGCAGCCAAACAGCGGGGGGCCCGAACACCGGGGAGCTGTTTTTT
TRBD2	NA	TRBV5-1	TRBJ2-1	CASSFASGSNEQFF	TGCGCCAGCAGCTTTGCTAGCGGGTCTAATGAGCAGTTCTTC
NA	NA	TRBV2	TRBJ2-2	CASSEGFTAGELFF	TGTGCCAGCAGTGAAGGATTTACGGCCGGGGAGCTGTTTTTT
TRBD2	NA	TRBV2	TRBJ2-1	CASSPLHSGDQFF	TGTGCCAGCAGCCCCCTTCATAGCGGGGATCAGTTCTTC
NA	once	TRBV10-3	TRBJ1-1	CAITSGENTEAFF	TGTGCCATCACGTCCGGGGAGAACACTGAAGCTTTCTTT
NA	NA	TRBV27	TRBJ2-3	CASSRTGYSTDTQYF	TGTGCCAGCAGCCGAACAGGGTATAGCACAGATACGCAGTATTTT
TRBD1	NA	TRBV2	TRBJ1-5	CASAGTVNQPQHF	TGTGCCAGCGCCGGGACAGTCAATCAGCCCCAGCATTTT
NA	NA	TRBV7-3	TRBJ2-6	CASSSPGAGANVLTF	TGTGCCAGCAGCTCCCCAGGGGCTGGGGCCAACGTCCTGACTTTC
NA	NA	TRBV4-1	TRBJ1-6	CASSQDRDSSYNSPLHF	TGCGCCAGCAGCCAAGATCGTGATAGCTCCTATAATTCACCCCTCCACTTT
TRBD1	NA	TRBV27	TRBJ2-2	CASSFDRGPVNTGELFF	TGTGCCAGCAGTTTCGACAGGGGGCCTGTGAACACCGGGGAGCTGTTTTTT
NA	NA	TRBV11-2	TRBJ2-2	CASSSQGTGELFF	TGTGCCAGCAGCTCGCAGGGCACCGGGGAGCTGTTTTTT
NA	few	TRBV2	TRBJ1-1	CASSLHRVADTEAFF	TGTGCCAGCAGTCTCCACAGGGTCGCGGACACTGAAGCTTTCTTT
TRBD2	NA	TRBV5-1	TRBJ2-5	CASSLVGLGSGSQETQYF	TGCGCCAGCAGCTTGGTCGGACTAGGGAGCGGGAGCCAAGAGACCCAGTACTTC
NA	many	TRBV18	TRBJ1-5	CASSPGGNQPQHF	TGTGCCAGCTCACCGGGAGGGAATCAGCCCCAGCATTTT
NA	NA	TRBV6-6	TRBJ2-2	CASSSGPGDTGELFF	TGTGCCAGCAGCAGCGGTCCGGGTGACACCGGGGAGCTGTTTTTT
NA	NA	TRBV4-1	TRBJ1-3	CASSQGGARANTIYF	TGCGCCAGCAGCCAAGGCGGGGCCCGGGCCAACACCATATATTTT
NA	NA	TRBV7-6	TRBJ2-3	CASSLVGGFTDTQYF	TGTGCCAGCAGCTTAGTGGGCGGGTTTACCGATACGCAGTATTTT